This entry is about one T cell receptor (beta chain). Its antigen remains unidentified. The PCR employed 60 Vbeta primers together with 13 Jbeta primers. Clones were sequenced by immunoSEQ multiplex PCR, and TCRdb holds only the in-frame ones, with some missing. This table holds just over 200,000 clones, approximately 70% found once. This record belongs to a study of cytomegalovirus exposure and HLA in healthy donors. This CDR3 contains 16 residues. Germline loops: CDR1 MNHNS, CDR2 SASEGT. J lost 5 bases, V lost 0 bases, and 7 bases had no gene match. General study findings and limits: Association of 15,000 to 20,000 TCR beta sequences with HLA alleles was found at 0.05 false discovery rate in a later analysis.

The origin of this receptor is a middle-aged man in good health and CMV-seropositive. This chain links TRBV6-1 with TRBJ2-7; the match to TRBD1 covers 10 bases. Sequencing was carried out using PBMCs. The CDR3 loop reads CASSEAPGQGGHEQYF. DNA of the CDR3: TGTGCCAGCAGTGAAGCCCCAGGACAGGGGGGCCACGAGCAGTACTTC.